The rows below give T cell receptor beta chains drawn from one sample of a study of shared clonotypes between healthy human individuals. The assay was immunoSEQ multiplex PCR, and TCRdb's table has in-frame clones only and misses some. The repertoire holds about 2 million clones, with about 95% as singletons. What was sequenced was naive CD8+ T cells sorted from blood. All receptors come from a man aged 18 to 30 in good health. CDR3s include the opening cysteine and the closing phenylalanine or tryptophan. The D gene is left open where the match is weak. Size is stated for part of the rows, as once, few or many counts, or as a class when the clone is expanded.

v_call,d_call,clone_size,j_call,cdr3_nt,cdr3_aa
TRBV4-1,-,-,TRBJ2-7,TGCGCCAGCAGCCCCCGGACCGAGACGGTCGAGCAGTACTTC,CASSPRTETVEQYF
TRBV7-9,-,-,TRBJ1-4,TGTGCCAGCAGCCTAAGTTACGGGGAGGTAGAAAAACTGTTTTTT,CASSLSYGEVEKLFF
TRBV6-1,-,-,TRBJ2-1,TGTGCCAGCAGTGAATTACGCAGAGACAATGAGCAGTTCTTC,CASSELRRDNEQFF
TRBV21-1,-,-,TRBJ1-6,TGTGCCAGCAGCATCCCTGAGACAGTGGCCCTCCACTTT,CASSIPETVALHF
TRBV10-3,-,-,TRBJ2-7,TGTGCCATCTCCGAGGGTTACGAGCAGTACTTC,CAISEGYEQYF
TRBV5-6,TRBD1,-,TRBJ2-7,TGTGCCAGCAGTACCGGGACAGGGGGATACGAGCAGTACTTC,CASSTGTGGYEQYF
TRBV19,-,-,TRBJ1-5,TGTGCCAGTAGTATAGTGACAGAGAATCAGCCCCAGCATTTT,CASSIVTENQPQHF
TRBV11-2,TRBD1,-,TRBJ1-1,TGTGCCAGCAGCTTGGGGGCTCTTGGGGACAGTGAAGCTTTCTTT,CASSLGALGDSEAFF
TRBV5-4,-,-,TRBJ2-1,TGTGCCAGCAGCTTGGGGGAGTACCATGAGCAGTTCTTC,CASSLGEYHEQFF
TRBV28,-,-,TRBJ2-7,TGTGCCAGCAGCTTCAGGAGCTACGAGCAGTACTTC,CASSFRSYEQYF
TRBV13,-,-,TRBJ2-6,TGTGCCAGCAGCGAGGGTGGGGCCAACGTCCTGACTTTC,CASSEGGANVLTF
TRBV4-3,-,-,TRBJ2-1,TGCGCCAGCAGCCAAGTCTTGTATCTCGGCGGGATAGAAAGCTCCTACAATGAGCAGTTCTTC,CASSQVLYLGGIESSYNEQFF
TRBV6-1,-,-,TRBJ1-2,TGTGCCAGCCTTTGGGGGAACTATGGCTACACCTTC,CASLWGNYGYTF
TRBV27,-,once,TRBJ1-2,TGTGCCAGCAGTTTTTCGGGGCTTTACTATGGCTACACCTTC,CASSFSGLYYGYTF
TRBV2,-,few,TRBJ1-6,TGTGCCAGCAGGGAGGGCGGTTCACCCCTCCACTTT,CASREGGSPLHF
TRBV7-3,TRBD1,-,TRBJ1-4,TGTGCCAGCAGCTTGACAGGGGCTGATAATGAAAAACTGTTTTTT,CASSLTGADNEKLFF
TRBV19,-,once,TRBJ1-1,TGTGCCAGTAGTATGGAGATTGAAGCTTTCTTT,CASSMEIEAFF
TRBV30,TRBD1,-,TRBJ1-6,TGTGCCTGGATAGGACAGGGGGGGTCACCCCTCCACTTT,CAWIGQGGSPLHF
TRBV13,-,-,TRBJ2-7,TGTGCCAGCAGCTTAGGTGCGGGGAACGAGCAGTACTTC,CASSLGAGNEQYF
TRBV5-1,-,-,TRBJ2-1,TGCGCCAGCCGCCAGGGTTACAATGAGCAGTTCTTC,CASRQGYNEQFF
TRBV2,-,-,TRBJ2-2,TGTGCCAGCAGTGATATAGGGAACACCGGGGAGCTGTTTTTT,CASSDIGNTGELFF
TRBV27,-,-,TRBJ1-2,TGTGCCAGCAGTTCGATTACAGAGCTGCTCAACTATGGCTACACCTTC,CASSSITELLNYGYTF
TRBV2,-,-,TRBJ2-7,TGTGCCAGCAGCCACAACGCCCCCGGGACGGAGAACTACGAGCAGTACTTC,CASSHNAPGTENYEQYF
TRBV13,-,-,TRBJ2-1,TGTGCCAGCAGCCAATCCAGGGTCCATGAGCAGTTCTTC,CASSQSRVHEQFF
TRBV27,-,-,TRBJ1-1,TGTGCCAGCAGTTTTAACCTGCGGAACACTGAAGCTTTCTTT,CASSFNLRNTEAFF
TRBV14,-,-,TRBJ2-3,TGTGCCAGCAGCCAAGAAGGCATGGGGACAGATACGCAGTATTTT,CASSQEGMGTDTQYF
TRBV4-3,TRBD2,-,TRBJ2-1,TGCGCCAGCAGCCGCCTGACTAGCGGAAACAATGAGCAGTTCTTC,CASSRLTSGNNEQFF
TRBV15,TRBD1,-,TRBJ2-4,TGTGCCACCAGCAGAGTCGGGACAGGGGTGGACATTCAGTACTTC,CATSRVGTGVDIQYF
TRBV4-1,-,-,TRBJ2-5,TGCGCCAGCAGCCAAGTTTCGGGAGAGACCCAGTACTTC,CASSQVSGETQYF
TRBV29-1,-,-,TRBJ2-7,TGCAGCGTTGAAGAACACGCGAATGGCGACGAGCAGTACTTC,CSVEEHANGDEQYF
TRBV14,TRBD2,-,TRBJ2-2,TGTGCCAGCAGCCAAGATCTCGCGGGAGGGCTCACCGGGGAGCTGTTTTTT,CASSQDLAGGLTGELFF
TRBV30,-,-,TRBJ2-3,TGTGCCTGGAGTGTAGGGGGTTCTAGCACAGATACGCAGTATTTT,CAWSVGGSSTDTQYF
TRBV6-5,TRBD1,-,TRBJ2-5,TGTGCCAGCAGGTACAGGGGCCACCAAGAGACCCAGTACTTC,CASRYRGHQETQYF
TRBV7-6,-,few,TRBJ2-7,TGTGCCAGCAGCTTCAATGGCTACGAGCAGTACTTC,CASSFNGYEQYF
TRBV27,-,-,TRBJ2-7,TGTGCCAGCAGTCCCTCGATGGGGGCAAGCTCCTACGAGCAGTACTTC,CASSPSMGASSYEQYF
TRBV30,-,-,TRBJ1-2,TGTGCCTGGGAACCCCCTGGGTTCTCCTATGGCTACACCTTC,CAWEPPGFSYGYTF
TRBV9,TRBD1,-,TRBJ2-7,TGTGCCAGCAGCGTGGACAGGCTCCACGAGCAGTACTTC,CASSVDRLHEQYF
TRBV6-5,-,-,TRBJ2-1,TGTGCCAGCAGTTACTCGGCAGGGGCCAACTCCAATGAGCAGTTCTTC,CASSYSAGANSNEQFF
TRBV6-5,-,-,TRBJ1-4,TGTGCCAGCAGTTACGCTCTGTCCGGGGAAAATGAAAAACTGTTTTTT,CASSYALSGENEKLFF
TRBV4-1,TRBD1,-,TRBJ1-5,TGCGCCAGCAGCCATAAAACAGGGGATTTGATGACTCAGCCCCAGCATTTT,CASSHKTGDLMTQPQHF
TRBV13,TRBD2,-,TRBJ2-3,TGTGCCAGCAGCTCTAGGACTAGCGGGGAGACAGATACGCAGTATTTT,CASSSRTSGETDTQYF
TRBV30,-,-,TRBJ2-1,TGTGCCTGGAGTGCGCAGGGTTTTGAGCAGTTCTTC,CAWSAQGFEQFF
TRBV5-1,-,-,TRBJ2-3,TGCGCCAGCAGCTCTACACCTAGCACAGATACGCAGTATTTT,CASSSTPSTDTQYF